The subject of this entry is one TCR beta chain. The assay was immunoSEQ multiplex PCR, and TCRdb's table has in-frame clones only and misses some. The sample includes around 300,000 clones, roughly 86% of them seen just once. Unmatched junction bases numbered 7, after V lost 5 bases and J lost 4 bases. Germline CDR1 is MDHEN and CDR2 is SYDVKM. CDR3 length equals 14 residues. The sample is drawn from a study of blood T cell repertoires in COVID-19. Participant reports of clinical history set cohort assignment. This chain connects TRBV28 to TRBJ1-2, with 7 bases matching TRBD1. Material for sequencing was PBMCs or T cells enriched from blood (not recorded which). The sequence derives from a woman aged 55-69 years who had recovered from COVID-19. This CDR3 reads CASSGGTVFYGYTF. The CDR3 nucleotides are TGTGCCAGCAGTGGGGGGACAGTATTCTATGGCTACACCTTC.